The 4 T cell receptor beta chains in this list originate from one sample, sequenced in a study of shared clonotypes between healthy human individuals. CD45RO-negative cells were positively selected for CCR7, leaving out terminally differentiated effector memory CD45RA+ cells. Repertoires were generated with immunoSEQ multiplex PCR, while TCRdb's copy carries only in-frame clones and drops some. The sample yields more than 2 million clones, over 85% seen once. The sequenced sample was naive CD8+ T cells sorted from blood. These receptors all stem from a man younger than 35 in good health.

The CDR3 here is CASGPPLAAYNEQFF. The DNA for the CDR3 is TGTGCTAGTGGTCCCCCGCTAGCGGCCTACAATGAGCAGTTCTTC. V usage is TRBV12-5 and J usage is TRBJ2-1; TRBD2 matches at 7 bases. The germline V gene encodes CDR1 LGHNT and CDR2 FRNRAP. The CDR3 runs 15 residues. Trimming cost V 5 bases and J 2 bases; bases outside gene matches: 6.

J is TRBJ2-7 and V is TRBV4-2; 7 nucleotides match TRBD2. Looked up from germline, CDR1 is LGHNA and CDR2 is YNFKEQ. This CDR3 is built from 17 residues. The V gene end was trimmed by 5 bases and the J gene end by 3 bases; junction bases not matched to a gene: 16. CDR3 loop: CASSARGGQGSLYEQYF. CDR3 nucleotides: TGTGCCAGCAGCGCCCGGGGAGGGCAAGGTTCCCTCTACGAGCAGTACTTC.

Notes on this clone: This specimen includes other DNA sequences encoding the same CDR3. V gene TRBV6-6 combines with J gene TRBJ1-1, with D unresolved. The germline CDR1 and CDR2 sequences are MNHNY and SVGAGI (reference sequence). The CDR3 is 13 amino acids. Between the trimmed V and J ends, which lost 0 bases and 2 bases, there was a span of 4 bases. The CDR3 DNA reads TGTGCCAGCAGTTACTCGAGAAACACTGAAGCTTTCTTT. Translated, it gives CASSYSRNTEAFF.

The chain carries TRBV5-4 and TRBJ2-1; D uncertain. Germline CDR1 is SGHNT and CDR2 is YYREEE (reference sequence). The V gene lost 2 bases and the J gene lost 7 bases, with 10 bases spanning the gap. The CDR3 spans 13 residues. CDR3: CASSLRGENEQFF. CDR3 DNA: TGTGCCAGCAGCTTACGTGGGGAAAATGAGCAGTTCTTC.